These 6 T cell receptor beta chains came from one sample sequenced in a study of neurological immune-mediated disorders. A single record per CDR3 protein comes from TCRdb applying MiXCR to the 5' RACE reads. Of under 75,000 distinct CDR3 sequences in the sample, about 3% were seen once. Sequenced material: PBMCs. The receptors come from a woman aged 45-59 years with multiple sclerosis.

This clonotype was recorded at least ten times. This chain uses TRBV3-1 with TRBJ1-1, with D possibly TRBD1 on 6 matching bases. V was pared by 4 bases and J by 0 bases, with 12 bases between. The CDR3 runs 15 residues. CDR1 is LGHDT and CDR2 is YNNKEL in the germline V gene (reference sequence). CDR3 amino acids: CASSPGQRLNTEAFF. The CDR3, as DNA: TGTGCCAGCAGCCCCGGACAGAGATTGAACACTGAAGCTTTCTTT.

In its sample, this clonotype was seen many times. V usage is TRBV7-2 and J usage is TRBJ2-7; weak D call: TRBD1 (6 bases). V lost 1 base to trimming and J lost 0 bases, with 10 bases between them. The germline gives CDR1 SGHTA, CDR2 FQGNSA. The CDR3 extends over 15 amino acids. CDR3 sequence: CASSLEQGPSYEQYF. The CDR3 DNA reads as TGTGCCAGCAGCTTAGAACAGGGACCCTCCTACGAGCAGTACTTC.

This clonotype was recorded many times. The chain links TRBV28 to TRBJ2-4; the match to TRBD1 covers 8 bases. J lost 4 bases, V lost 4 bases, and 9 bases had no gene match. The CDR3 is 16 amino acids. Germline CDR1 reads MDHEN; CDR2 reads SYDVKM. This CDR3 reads CASSSPVRQGKNIQYF. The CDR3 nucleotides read TGTGCCAGCAGTTCACCCGTACGACAGGGGAAAAACATTCAGTACTTC.

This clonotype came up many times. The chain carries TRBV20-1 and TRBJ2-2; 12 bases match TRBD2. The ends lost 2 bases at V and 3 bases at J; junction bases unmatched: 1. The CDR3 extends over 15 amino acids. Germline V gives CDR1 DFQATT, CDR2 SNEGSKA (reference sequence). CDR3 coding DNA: TGCAGTGCTAGAAGACTAGCGGGAGACACCGGGGAGCTGTTTTTT. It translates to CSARRLAGDTGELFF.

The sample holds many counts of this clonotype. The CDR3 here is CSASEFGRGSSGNTIYF. For the CDR3, the DNA is TGCAGTGCTAGTGAATTCGGCAGGGGATCCTCTGGAAACACCATATATTTT. The rearrangement links TRBV20-1 to TRBJ1-3, with D possibly TRBD1 on 6 matching bases. Germline V lookup: CDR1 DFQATT, CDR2 SNEGSKA (reference sequence). The CDR3 runs to 17 residues. V was pared by 3 bases and J by 0 bases, with 18 bases between.

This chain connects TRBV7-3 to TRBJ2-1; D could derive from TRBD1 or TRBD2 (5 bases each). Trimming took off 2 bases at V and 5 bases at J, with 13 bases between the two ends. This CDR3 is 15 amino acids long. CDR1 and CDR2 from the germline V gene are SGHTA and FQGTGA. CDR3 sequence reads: CASSLEGTNNNEQFF. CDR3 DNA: TGTGCCAGCAGCTTAGAGGGGACGAACAACAATGAGCAGTTCTTC.